The 19 T cell receptor beta chains presented below share a single source sample, sequenced in a study of CD8 T cells in Susac syndrome. RNA in amounts of roughly 0.5 to 1 ug was reverse transcribed with random hexamers. TCRdb independently ran MiXCR on the immunoSEQ multiplex PCR reads; one entry per CDR3 protein. The sample lists about 110,000 distinct CDR3 sequences, roughly 96% occurring once. The sequenced sample consisted of CD4+ T cells from PBMCs. The receptors stem from a human donor in good health.

The chain is built from TRBV30 and TRBJ2-7, with D possibly TRBD2 on 6 matching bases. Per germline, CDR1 GTSNPN and CDR2 SVGIG (reference sequence). Trimming removed 2 bases at V and 2 bases at J, with 7 bases between. CDR3 length: 12 residues. In DNA, the CDR3 is TGTGCCTGGAGTTCGGGGGCCTACGAGCAGTACTTC. Protein product: CAWSSGAYEQYF.

The genes are TRBV6-6 and TRBJ1-2; 9 bases match TRBD1. Germline trimming cut 2 bases from V and 9 bases from J; bases unmatched to any gene: 4. Germline V lookup: CDR1 MNHNY, CDR2 SVGAGI (reference sequence). The CDR3 is made up of 13 amino acids. The CDR3: CASSYQGQGSYTF. CDR3 nucleotides: TGTGCCAGCAGTTACCAGGGACAGGGTAGCTACACCTTC.

The rearrangement joins TRBV5-1 to TRBJ1-6, with TRBD1 as a possible D gene (6 bases). V shed 9 bases and J shed 7 bases, with 20 bases lying between them. Germline assignment: CDR1 SGHRS and CDR2 YFSETQ. The CDR3 has 15 amino acids. CDR3 sequence (DNA): TGCGCCACAAAAGGGATGACAGGAGACAATTCACCCCTCCACTTT. This gives the protein CATKGMTGDNSPLHF.

In its sample, this clonotype was seen once. This chain connects TRBV9 to TRBJ2-5; D is unclear. The length of the CDR3 is 11 residues. The V end lost 0 bases, the J end lost 5 bases, and 2 bases lay between the germline ends. CDR1 is SGDLS, CDR2 YYNGEE, per germline. CDR3 nucleotides: TGTGCCAGCAGCGTAGCGGAGACCCAGTACTTC. Protein product: CASSVAETQYF.

This clonotype was counted once. This chain links TRBV11-1 with TRBJ2-7; TRBD2 matches 14 bases. After removal of 5 bases from V and 6 bases from J, the junction contained 9 bases not matched to a gene. Germline-derived CDR1 and CDR2 are SGHAT and FQDESV (reference sequence). The CDR3 covers 16 residues. CDR3 region: CASSPGGLAGVGEQYF. CDR3 bases: TGTGCCAGCAGCCCTGGGGGACTAGCGGGAGTTGGCGAGCAGTACTTC.

The genes are TRBV29-1 and TRBJ2-1; D is possibly TRBD1 or TRBD2 (5 bases each). The CDR3 has 13 amino acids. Germline CDR1 SQVTM, CDR2 ANQGSEA. V lost 3 bases and J 5 bases, leaving 11 bases between the germline ends. CDR3 sequence: CSVERDRNNEQFF. The CDR3 nucleotides are TGCAGCGTTGAGAGGGACCGAAACAATGAGCAGTTCTTC.

This chain connects TRBV12-3 or TRBV12-4 to TRBJ2-2; TRBD2 might be the D (6 bases). Trimming took 3 bases from V and 0 from J, leaving 11 bases between them. The CDR3 spans 16 residues. The CDR3 spells CASSFLASANTGELFF. The CDR3 DNA follows: TGTGCCAGCAGTTTCCTAGCGTCCGCGAACACCGGGGAGCTGTTTTTT.

This chain connects TRBV7-6 to TRBJ2-1; D perhaps matches TRBD1 (6 bases). This CDR3 is built from 16 residues. Trimming took 6 bases from V and 4 from J, leaving 19 bases between them. The V gene's germline CDR1 is SGHVS and CDR2 FNYEAQ. The CDR3 spells CASSHSGTSGYNEQFF. CDR3 sequence (DNA): TGTGCCAGCAGTCATTCCGGGACAAGCGGTTACAATGAGCAGTTCTTC.

The chain couples TRBV5-1 to TRBJ1-5, with D perhaps matching TRBD1 (6 bases). V was cut by 0 bases and J by 6 bases, with 10 bases left in between. Looked up from germline, CDR1 is SGHRS and CDR2 is YFSETQ. This CDR3 has 14 residues. This chain's CDR3 is CASSLGEGGQPQHF. CDR3 nucleotide sequence: TGCGCCAGCAGCTTGGGCGAAGGGGGTCAGCCCCAGCATTTT.

The CDR3 loop reads CASSGTGLAGALYNEQFF. Written as DNA, the CDR3 is TGTGCCAGCAGCGGGACCGGACTAGCGGGGGCCCTCTACAATGAGCAGTTCTTC. The chain has TRBV7-2 and TRBJ2-1; 13 bases are shared with TRBD2. Germline CDR1 and CDR2: SGHTA and FQGNSA. This CDR3 has 18 residues. V lost 5 bases and J lost 3; bases outside the gene matches: 10.

V gene TRBV7-9 combines with J gene TRBJ2-7; no clear D gene. This CDR3 is built from 14 residues. Germline values: CDR1 SEHNR, CDR2 FQNEAQ (reference sequence). Trimming took off 0 bases at V and 2 bases at J, with 8 bases between the two ends. The CDR3 protein is CASSLAEPPYEQYF. The CDR3 bases are TGTGCCAGCAGCTTAGCGGAACCTCCCTACGAGCAGTACTTC.

This clonotype was seen more than once but under ten times. The chain has TRBV5-6 and TRBJ2-2; 7 nucleotides line up with TRBD1. CDR3 size: 14 residues. V lost 4 bases and J lost 7; bases outside the gene matches: 7. CDR1 and CDR2 (germline): SGHDT, YYEEEE. The CDR3 DNA reads TGTGCCAGCAGCAAGGGACAGATCTACGGGGAGCTGTTTTTT. This encodes CASSKGQIYGELFF.

J is TRBJ2-2 and V is TRBV29-1; a weak D match, TRBD2 (6 bases). Germline CDR1 and CDR2: SQVTM and ANQGSEA. The CDR3 covers 13 residues. With 4 bases removed from V and 6 bases from J, the gap between germline ends came to 12 bases. CDR3 loop: CSVAREDAGELFF. Written as DNA, the CDR3 is TGCAGCGTTGCCAGGGAGGACGCCGGGGAGCTGTTTTTT.

The V call is TRBV6-1, the J call TRBJ2-7; the match to TRBD2 covers 10 bases. The CDR3 spans 16 residues. Germline lookup yields CDR1 MNHNS and CDR2 SASEGT. V trimming: 6 bases; J trimming: 2 bases; junction bases outside the gene matches: 10. The CDR3 loop reads CASSPSGTSVTYEQYF. CDR3 DNA sequence: TGTGCCAGCAGCCCCTCCGGGACTAGCGTAACCTACGAGCAGTACTTC.

This chain links TRBV3-1 with TRBJ2-7; 9 bases are shared with TRBD2. The length of the CDR3 is 15 residues. Germline V gene sequence: CDR1 LGHDT, CDR2 YNNKEL (reference sequence). V lost 1 base and J lost 4; bases outside the gene matches: 5. CDR3 protein: CASSQGLAGKYEQYF. Written as DNA, the CDR3 is TGTGCCAGCAGCCAAGGTCTAGCGGGAAAGTACGAGCAGTACTTC.

This sequence joins TRBV18 and TRBJ2-2; 7 bases line up with TRBD2. The CDR3 consists of 16 residues. The ends lost 3 bases at V and 1 base at J; junction bases unmatched: 5. Germline CDR1 is KGHSH and CDR2 is LQKENI. The CDR3, as DNA: TGTGCCAGCTCACCCGTACTAGCGAAGAACACCGGGGAGCTGTTTTTT. Its protein is CASSPVLAKNTGELFF.

The chain couples TRBV7-3 to TRBJ2-3, with 8 bases fitting TRBD2. The J segment lost 2 bases and the V segment lost 5 bases, leaving 6 bases of the junction unmatched. Germline V lookup: CDR1 SGHTA, CDR2 FQGTGA. The CDR3 consists of 15 residues. For the CDR3, the DNA is TGTGCCAGCAGCCTTAGCGGGATCTTCACAGATACGCAGTATTTT. Translated: CASSLSGIFTDTQYF.

J is TRBJ1-4 and V is TRBV30; weak D call: TRBD1 (5 bases). Germline loops: CDR1 GTSNPN, CDR2 SVGIG (reference sequence). The CDR3 covers 14 residues. The V gene lost 3 bases and the J gene lost 8 bases, with 16 bases spanning the gap. CDR3 sequence: CAWRSRQGREKLFF. The CDR3 nucleotides are TGTGCCTGGAGGTCTAGGCAGGGCCGCGAAAAACTGTTTTTT.

The chain joins TRBV14 to TRBJ2-7; 10 bases fit TRBD2. The ends lost 4 bases at V and 0 bases at J; junction bases unmatched: 6. CDR1 and CDR2 from the germline V gene are SGHDN and FVKESK. The CDR3 consists of 16 residues. CDR3 in amino acids: CASSPGTSEYSYEQYF. For the CDR3, the DNA is TGTGCCAGCAGCCCGGGGACTAGCGAGTACTCCTACGAGCAGTACTTC.